This T cell receptor (beta chain) was found in a study of T cells expressing NK-cell markers. TCRdb derives one entry per CDR3 protein from the 5' RACE reads, leaving out DNA. This listing includes 200,000 to 300,000 distinct CDR3 sequences. CDR3 length: 13 amino acids. The germline gives CDR1 LGHNA, CDR2 YSLEER. The chain is built from TRBV4-3 and TRBJ2-1; TCRdb's D gene call, TRBD1, goes unchecked for lack of DNA. Sequencing used blood T cells: a sorted CD56 or NKG2C T cell subset, CD4+ or CD8+ T cells, or bulk PBMC T cells (not recorded which). The receptor comes from a man aged 18-30 years in good health. The chain's CDR3 is CASSQTPLNEQFF.